A few counts support the clone carrying this T cell receptor (beta chain). The antigen remains unidentified. Each CDR3 protein gets one entry after TCRdb re-called the RT-PCR reads with MiXCR. This table holds 700,000 to 900,000 distinct CDR3 sequences, approximately 21% found once. The data stem from a study of response to subunit inactivated influenza vaccine. Findings and caveats of the study: New T cells are recruited in small numbers by each seasonal influenza vaccination, according to the authors' suggestion.

CDR1 and CDR2 (germline): DFQATT, SNEGSKA (reference sequence). After removal of 1 base from V and 0 bases from J, the junction contained 6 bases not matched to a gene. The CDR3 extends over 16 amino acids. Sequencing was performed on PBMCs from blood, taken more than 4 days after vaccination. The receptor was isolated from a man aged 50 or older who received an inactivated influenza vaccine. J is TRBJ1-5 and V is TRBV20-1, with TRBD1 matching 7 bases. The CDR3: CSARVRQGYSNQPQHF. Here the CDR3 DNA reads TGCAGTGCTAGAGTCAGACAGGGATATAGCAATCAGCCCCAGCATTTT.